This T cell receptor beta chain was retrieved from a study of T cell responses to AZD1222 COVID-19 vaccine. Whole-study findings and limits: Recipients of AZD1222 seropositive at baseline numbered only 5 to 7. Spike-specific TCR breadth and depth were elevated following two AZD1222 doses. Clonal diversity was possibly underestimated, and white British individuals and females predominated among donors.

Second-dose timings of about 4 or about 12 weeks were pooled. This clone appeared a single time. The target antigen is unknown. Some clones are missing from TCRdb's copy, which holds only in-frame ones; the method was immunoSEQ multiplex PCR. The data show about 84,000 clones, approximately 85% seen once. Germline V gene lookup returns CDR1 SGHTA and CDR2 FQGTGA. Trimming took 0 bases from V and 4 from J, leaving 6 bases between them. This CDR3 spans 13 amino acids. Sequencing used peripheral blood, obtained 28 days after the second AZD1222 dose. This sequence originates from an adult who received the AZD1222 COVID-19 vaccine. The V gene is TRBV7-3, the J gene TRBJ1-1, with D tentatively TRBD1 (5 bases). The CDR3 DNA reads TGTGCCAGCAGCTTAACGCAGGGCACTGAAGCTTTCTTT. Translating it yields CASSLTQGTEAFF.